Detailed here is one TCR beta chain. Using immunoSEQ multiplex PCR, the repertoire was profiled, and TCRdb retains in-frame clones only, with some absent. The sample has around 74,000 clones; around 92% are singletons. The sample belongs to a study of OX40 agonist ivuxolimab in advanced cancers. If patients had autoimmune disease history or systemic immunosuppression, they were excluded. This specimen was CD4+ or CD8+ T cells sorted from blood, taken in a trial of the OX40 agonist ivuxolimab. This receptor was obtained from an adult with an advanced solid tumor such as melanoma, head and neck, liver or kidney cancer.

CDR3 in amino acids: CASSLGEAREKLFF. CDR3 nucleotide sequence: TGCGCCAGCAGCTTGGGAGAGGCTCGGGAAAAACTGTTTTTT. The gene calls are TRBV5-1 and TRBJ1-4; D remains unclear. This CDR3 is 14 amino acids long. Trimming stripped 0 bases from V and 8 bases from J, with 11 bases between. From germline, CDR1 is SGHRS and CDR2 YFSETQ.